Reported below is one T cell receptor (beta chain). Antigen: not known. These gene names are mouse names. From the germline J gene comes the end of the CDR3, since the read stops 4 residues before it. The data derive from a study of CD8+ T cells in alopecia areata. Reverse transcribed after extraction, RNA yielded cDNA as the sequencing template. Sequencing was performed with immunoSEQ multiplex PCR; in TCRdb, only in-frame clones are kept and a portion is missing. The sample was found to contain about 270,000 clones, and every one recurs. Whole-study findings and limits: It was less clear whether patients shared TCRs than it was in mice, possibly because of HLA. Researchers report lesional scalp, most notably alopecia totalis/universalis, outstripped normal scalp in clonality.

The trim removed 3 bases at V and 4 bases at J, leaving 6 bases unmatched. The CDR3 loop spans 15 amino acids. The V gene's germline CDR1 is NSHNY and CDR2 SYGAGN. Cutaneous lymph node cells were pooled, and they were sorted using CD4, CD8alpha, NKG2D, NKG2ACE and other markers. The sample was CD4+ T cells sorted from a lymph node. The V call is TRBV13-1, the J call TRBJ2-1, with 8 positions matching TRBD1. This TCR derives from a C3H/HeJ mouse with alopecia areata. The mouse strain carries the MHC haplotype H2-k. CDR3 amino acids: CASSGPGQAYAEQFF. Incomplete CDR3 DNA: TGTGCCAGCAGTGGACCGGGACAGGCTTATGCT.